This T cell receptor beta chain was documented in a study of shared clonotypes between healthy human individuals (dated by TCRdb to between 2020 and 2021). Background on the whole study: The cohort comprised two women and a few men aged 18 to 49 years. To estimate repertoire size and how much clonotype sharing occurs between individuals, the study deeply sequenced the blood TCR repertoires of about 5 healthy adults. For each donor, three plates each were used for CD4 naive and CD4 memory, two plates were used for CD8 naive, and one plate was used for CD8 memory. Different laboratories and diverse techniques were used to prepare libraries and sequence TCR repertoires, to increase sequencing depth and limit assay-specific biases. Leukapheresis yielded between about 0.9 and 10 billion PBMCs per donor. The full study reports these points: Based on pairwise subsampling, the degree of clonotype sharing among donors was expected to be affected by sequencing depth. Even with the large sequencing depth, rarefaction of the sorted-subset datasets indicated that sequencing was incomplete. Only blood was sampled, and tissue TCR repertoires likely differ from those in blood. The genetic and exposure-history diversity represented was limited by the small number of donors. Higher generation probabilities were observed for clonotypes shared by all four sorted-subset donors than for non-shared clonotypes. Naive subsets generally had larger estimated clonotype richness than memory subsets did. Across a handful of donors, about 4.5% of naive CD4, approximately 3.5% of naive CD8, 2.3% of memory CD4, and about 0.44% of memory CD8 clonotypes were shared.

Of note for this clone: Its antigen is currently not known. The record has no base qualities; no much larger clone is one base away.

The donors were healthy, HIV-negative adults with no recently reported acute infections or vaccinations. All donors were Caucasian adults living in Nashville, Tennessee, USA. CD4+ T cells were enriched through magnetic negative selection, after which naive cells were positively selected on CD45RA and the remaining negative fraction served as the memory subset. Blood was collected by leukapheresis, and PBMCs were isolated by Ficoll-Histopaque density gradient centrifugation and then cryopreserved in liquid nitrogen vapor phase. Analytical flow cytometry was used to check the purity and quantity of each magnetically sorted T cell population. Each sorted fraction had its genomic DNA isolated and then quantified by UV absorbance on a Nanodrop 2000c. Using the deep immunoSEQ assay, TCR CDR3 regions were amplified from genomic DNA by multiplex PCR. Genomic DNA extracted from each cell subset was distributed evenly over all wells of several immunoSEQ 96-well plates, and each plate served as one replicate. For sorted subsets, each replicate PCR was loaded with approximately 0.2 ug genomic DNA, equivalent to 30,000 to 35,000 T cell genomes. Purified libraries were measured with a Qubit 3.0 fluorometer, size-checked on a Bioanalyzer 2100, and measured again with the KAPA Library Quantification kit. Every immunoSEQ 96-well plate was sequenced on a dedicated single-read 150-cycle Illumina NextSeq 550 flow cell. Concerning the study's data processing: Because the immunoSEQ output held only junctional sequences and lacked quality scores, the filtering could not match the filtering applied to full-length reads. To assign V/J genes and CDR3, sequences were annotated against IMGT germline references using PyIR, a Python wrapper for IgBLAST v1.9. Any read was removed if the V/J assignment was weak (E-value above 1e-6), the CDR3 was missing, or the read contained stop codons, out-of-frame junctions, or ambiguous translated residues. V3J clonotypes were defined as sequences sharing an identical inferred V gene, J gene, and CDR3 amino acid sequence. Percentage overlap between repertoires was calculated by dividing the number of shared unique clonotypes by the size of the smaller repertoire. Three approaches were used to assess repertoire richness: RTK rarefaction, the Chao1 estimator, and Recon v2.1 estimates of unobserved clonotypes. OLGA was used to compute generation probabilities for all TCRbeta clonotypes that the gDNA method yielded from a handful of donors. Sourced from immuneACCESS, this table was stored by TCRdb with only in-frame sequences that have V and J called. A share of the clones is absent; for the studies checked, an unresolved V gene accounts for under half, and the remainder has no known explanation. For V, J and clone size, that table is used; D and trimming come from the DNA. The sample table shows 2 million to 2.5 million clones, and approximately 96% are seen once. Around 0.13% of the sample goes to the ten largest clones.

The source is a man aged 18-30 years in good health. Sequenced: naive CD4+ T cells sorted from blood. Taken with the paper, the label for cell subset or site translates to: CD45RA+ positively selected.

The CDR3 is CASSLFRSTNEKLFF. The DNA reads TGTGCCAGCAGTTTATTCAGGTCAACTAATGAAAAACTGTTTTTT. The chain is made from TRBV28 and TRBJ1-4, with no confident D gene call. The germline V gene supplies CDR1 MDHEN and CDR2 SYDVKM. The CDR3 measures 15 amino acids from cysteine to phenylalanine. Kept here is only the CDR3 DNA, which spans 45 bases and is read in frame from base 1. At the junction V is shortened by 1 base and J by 0 bases, with 6 bases in between.